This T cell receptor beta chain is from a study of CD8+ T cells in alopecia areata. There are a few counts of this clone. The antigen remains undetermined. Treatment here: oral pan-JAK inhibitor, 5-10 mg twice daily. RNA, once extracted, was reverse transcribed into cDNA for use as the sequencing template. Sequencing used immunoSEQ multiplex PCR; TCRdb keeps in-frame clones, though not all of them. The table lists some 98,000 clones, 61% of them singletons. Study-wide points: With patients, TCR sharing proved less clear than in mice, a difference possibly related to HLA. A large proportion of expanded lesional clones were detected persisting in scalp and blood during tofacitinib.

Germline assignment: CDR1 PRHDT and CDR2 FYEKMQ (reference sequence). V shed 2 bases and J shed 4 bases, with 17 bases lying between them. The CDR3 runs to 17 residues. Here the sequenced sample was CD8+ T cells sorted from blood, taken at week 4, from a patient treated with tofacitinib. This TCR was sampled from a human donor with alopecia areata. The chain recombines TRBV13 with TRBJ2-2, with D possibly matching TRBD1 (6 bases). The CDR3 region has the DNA TGTGCCAGCAGCTTAATGGGTGCAGGGGTGAGCACCGGGGAGCTGTTTTTT. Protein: CASSLMGAGVSTGELFF.